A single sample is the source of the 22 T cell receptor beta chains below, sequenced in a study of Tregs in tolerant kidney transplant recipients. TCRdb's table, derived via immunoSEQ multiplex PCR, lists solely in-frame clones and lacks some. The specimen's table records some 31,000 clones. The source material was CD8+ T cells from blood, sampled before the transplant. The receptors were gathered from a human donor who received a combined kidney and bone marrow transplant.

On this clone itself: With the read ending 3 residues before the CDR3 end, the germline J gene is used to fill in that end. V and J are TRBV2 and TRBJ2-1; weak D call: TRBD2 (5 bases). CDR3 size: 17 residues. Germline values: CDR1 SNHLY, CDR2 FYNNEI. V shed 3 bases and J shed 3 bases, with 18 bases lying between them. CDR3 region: CASSERWSGLYYNEQFF. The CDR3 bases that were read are TGTGCCAGCAGTGAGCGCTGGAGCGGATTATACTACAATGAG.

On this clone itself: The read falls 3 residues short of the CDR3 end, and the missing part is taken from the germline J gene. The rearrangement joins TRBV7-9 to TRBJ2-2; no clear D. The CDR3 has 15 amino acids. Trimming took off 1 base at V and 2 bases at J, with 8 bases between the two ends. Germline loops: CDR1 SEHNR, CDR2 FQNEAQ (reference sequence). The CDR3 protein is CASSLGADNTGELFF. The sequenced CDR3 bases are TGTGCCAGCAGCTTAGGGGCAGATAACACCGGGGAG.

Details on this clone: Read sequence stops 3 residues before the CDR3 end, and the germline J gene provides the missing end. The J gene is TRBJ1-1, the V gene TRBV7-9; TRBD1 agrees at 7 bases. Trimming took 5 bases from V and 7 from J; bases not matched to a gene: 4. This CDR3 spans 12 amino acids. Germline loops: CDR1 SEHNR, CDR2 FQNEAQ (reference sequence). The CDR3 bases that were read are TGTGCCAGCAGCCGACAGGGTGATGAA. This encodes CASSRQGDE. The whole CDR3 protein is CASSRQGDEAFF.

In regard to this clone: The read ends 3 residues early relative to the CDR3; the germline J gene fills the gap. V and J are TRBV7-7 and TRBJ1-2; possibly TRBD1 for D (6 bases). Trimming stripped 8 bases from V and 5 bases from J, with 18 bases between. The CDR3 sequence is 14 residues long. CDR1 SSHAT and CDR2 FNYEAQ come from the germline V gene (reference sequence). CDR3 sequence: CASFLRAGEYGYTF. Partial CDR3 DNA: TGTGCCAGCTTCCTCAGGGCAGGGGAGTATGGC.

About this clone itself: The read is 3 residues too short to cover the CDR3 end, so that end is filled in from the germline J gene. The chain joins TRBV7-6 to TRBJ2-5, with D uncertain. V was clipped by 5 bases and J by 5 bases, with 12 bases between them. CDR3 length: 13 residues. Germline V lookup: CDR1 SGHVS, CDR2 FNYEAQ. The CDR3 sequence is CASSQVAGETQYF. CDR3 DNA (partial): TGTGCCAGCAGCCAAGTGGCTGGCGAGACC.

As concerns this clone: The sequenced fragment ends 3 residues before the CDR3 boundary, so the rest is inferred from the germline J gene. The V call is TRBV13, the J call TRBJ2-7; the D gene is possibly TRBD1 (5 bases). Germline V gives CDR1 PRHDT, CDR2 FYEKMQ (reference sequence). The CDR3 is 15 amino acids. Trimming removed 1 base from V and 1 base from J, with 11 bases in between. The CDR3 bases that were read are TGTGCCAGCAGCTTAGAAGGGGAAGGTTCCTACGAG. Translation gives CASSLEGEGSYE. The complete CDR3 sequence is CASSLEGEGSYEQYF.

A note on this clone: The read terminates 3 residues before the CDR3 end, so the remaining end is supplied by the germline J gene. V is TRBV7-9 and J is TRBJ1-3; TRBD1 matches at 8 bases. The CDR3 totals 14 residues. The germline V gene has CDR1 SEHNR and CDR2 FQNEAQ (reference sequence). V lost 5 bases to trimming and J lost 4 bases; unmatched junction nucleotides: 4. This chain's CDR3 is CASSARTGGNTIYF. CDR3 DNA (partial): TGTGCCAGCAGCGCCAGGACAGGGGGAAACACC.

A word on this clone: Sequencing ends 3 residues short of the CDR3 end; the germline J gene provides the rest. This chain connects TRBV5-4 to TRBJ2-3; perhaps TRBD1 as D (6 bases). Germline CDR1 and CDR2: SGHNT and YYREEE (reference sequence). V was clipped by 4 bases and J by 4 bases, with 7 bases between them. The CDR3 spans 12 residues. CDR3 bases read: TGTGCCAGCAGCAGGACAGCAGATACG. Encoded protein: CASSRTADT. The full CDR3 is CASSRTADTQYF.

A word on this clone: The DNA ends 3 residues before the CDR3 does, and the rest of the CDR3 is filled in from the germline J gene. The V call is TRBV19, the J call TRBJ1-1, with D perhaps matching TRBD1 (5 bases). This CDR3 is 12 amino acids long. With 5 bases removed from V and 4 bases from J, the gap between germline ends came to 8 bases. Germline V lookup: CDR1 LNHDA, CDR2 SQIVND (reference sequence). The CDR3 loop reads CASSQGGTEAFF. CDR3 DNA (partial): TGTGCCAGTAGTCAGGGCGGCACTGAA.

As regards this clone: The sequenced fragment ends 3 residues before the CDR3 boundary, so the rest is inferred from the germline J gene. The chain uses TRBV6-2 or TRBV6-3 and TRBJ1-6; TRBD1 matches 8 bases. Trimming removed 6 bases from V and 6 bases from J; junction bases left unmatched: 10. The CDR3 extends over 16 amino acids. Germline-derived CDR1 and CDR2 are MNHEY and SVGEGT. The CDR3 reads CASSESGTGLNSPLHF. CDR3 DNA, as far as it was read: TGTGCCAGCAGCGAATCCGGGACAGGCCTTAATTCACCC.

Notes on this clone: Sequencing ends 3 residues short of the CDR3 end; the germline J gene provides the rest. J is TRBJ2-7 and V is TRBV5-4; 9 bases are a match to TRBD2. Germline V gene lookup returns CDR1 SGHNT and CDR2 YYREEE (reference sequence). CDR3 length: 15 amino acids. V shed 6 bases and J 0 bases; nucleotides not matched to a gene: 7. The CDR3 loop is CASTTLTSGSYEQYF. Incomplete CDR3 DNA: TGTGCCAGCACCACATTGACTAGCGGCTCCTACGAG.

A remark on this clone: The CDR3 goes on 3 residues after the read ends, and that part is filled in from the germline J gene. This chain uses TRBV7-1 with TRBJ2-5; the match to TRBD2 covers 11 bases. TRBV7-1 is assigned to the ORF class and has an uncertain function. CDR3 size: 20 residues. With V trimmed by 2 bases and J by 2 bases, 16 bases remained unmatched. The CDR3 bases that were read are TGTGCCAGCAGCTCACGACGGGTGGGGGCTAGCGGGAGGCTACAAGAGACC. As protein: CASSSRRVGASGRLQET. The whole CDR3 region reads CASSSRRVGASGRLQETQYF.

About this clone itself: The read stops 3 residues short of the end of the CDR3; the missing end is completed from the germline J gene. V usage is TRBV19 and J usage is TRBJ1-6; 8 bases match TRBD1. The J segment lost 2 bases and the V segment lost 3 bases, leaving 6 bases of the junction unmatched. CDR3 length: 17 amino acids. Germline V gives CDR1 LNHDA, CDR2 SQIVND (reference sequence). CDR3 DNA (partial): TGTGCCAGTAGTATGGGGCAGGGGGCGGCCTATAATTCACCC. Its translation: CASSMGQGAAYNSP. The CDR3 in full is CASSMGQGAAYNSPLHF.

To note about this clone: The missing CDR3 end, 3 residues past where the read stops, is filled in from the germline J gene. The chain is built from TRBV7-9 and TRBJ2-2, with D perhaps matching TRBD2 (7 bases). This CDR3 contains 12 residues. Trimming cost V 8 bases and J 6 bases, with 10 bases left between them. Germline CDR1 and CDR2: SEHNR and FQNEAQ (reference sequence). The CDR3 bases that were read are TGTGCCAGCGGGGGGGCCCCCGGGGAG. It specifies CASGGAPGE. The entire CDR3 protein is CASGGAPGELFF.

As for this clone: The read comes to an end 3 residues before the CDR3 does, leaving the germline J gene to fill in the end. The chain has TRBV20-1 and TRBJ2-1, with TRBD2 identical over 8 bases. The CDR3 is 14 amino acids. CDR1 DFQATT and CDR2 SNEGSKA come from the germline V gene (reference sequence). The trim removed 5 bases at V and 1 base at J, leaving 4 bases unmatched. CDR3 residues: CSAVSGGSYNEQFF. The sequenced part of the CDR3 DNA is TGCAGTGCTGTCAGCGGGGGATCCTACAATGAG.

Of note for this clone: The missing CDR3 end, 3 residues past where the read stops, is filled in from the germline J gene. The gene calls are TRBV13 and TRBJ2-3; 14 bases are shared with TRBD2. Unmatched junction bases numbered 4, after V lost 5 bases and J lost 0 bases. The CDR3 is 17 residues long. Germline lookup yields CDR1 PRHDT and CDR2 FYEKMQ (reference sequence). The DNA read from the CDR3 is TGTGCCAGCAGCGGACTAGCGGGAGGTTCTAGCACAGATACG. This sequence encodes CASSGLAGGSSTDT. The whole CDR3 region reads CASSGLAGGSSTDTQYF.

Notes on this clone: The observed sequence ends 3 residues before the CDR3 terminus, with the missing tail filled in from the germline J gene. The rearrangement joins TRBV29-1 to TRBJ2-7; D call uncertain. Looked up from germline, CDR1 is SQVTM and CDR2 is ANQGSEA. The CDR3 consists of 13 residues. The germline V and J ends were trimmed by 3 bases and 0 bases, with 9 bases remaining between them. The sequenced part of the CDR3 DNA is TGCAGCGTTGATGAAAGCAACTCCTACGAG. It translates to CSVDESNSYE. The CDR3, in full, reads CSVDESNSYEQYF.

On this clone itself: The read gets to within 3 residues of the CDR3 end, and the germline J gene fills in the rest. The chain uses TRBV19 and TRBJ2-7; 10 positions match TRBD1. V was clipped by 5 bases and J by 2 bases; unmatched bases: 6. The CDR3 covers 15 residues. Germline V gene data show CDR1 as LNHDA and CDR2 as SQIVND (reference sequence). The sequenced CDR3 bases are TGTGCCAGTAGTGTCGCCGGGACAGGGGCCTACGAG. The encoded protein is CASSVAGTGAYE. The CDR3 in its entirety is CASSVAGTGAYEQYF.

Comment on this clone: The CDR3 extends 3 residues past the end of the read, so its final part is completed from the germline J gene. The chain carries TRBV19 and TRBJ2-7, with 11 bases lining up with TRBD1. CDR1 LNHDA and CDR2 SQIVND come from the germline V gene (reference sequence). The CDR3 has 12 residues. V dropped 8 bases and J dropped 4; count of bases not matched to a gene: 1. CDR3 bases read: TGTGCCAGTGGGACAGGGGGGTACGAG. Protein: CASGTGGYE. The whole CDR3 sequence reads CASGTGGYEQYF. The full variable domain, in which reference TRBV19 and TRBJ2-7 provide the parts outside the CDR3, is DGGITQSPKYLFRKEGQNVTLSCEQNLNHDAMYWYRQDPGQGLRLIYYSQIVNDFQKGDIAEGYSVSREKKESFPLTVTSAQKNPTAFYLCASGTGGYEQYFGPGTRLTVT.

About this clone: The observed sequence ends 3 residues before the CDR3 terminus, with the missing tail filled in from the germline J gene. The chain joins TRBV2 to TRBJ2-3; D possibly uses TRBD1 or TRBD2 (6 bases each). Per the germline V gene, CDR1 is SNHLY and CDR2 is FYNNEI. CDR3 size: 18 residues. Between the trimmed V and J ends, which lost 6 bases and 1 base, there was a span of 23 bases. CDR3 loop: CASSTFRRGHLRTDTQYF. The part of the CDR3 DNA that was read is TGTGCCAGCAGCACATTCAGGAGGGGACACCTCCGCACAGATACG.

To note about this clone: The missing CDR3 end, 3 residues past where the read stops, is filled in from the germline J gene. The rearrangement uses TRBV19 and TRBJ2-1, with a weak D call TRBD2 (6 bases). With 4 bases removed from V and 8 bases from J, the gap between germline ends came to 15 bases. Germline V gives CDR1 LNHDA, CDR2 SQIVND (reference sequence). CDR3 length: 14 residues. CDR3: CASSTGTYGDEQFF. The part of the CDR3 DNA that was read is TGTGCCAGTAGTACCGGGACTTATGGCGATGAG.

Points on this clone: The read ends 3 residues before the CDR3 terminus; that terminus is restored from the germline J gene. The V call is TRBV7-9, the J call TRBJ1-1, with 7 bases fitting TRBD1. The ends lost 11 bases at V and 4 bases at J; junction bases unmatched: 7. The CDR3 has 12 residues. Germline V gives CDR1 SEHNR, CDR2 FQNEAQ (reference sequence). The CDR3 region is CAGKGAGTEAFF. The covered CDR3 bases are TGTGCCGGCAAGGGGGCGGGCACTGAA.